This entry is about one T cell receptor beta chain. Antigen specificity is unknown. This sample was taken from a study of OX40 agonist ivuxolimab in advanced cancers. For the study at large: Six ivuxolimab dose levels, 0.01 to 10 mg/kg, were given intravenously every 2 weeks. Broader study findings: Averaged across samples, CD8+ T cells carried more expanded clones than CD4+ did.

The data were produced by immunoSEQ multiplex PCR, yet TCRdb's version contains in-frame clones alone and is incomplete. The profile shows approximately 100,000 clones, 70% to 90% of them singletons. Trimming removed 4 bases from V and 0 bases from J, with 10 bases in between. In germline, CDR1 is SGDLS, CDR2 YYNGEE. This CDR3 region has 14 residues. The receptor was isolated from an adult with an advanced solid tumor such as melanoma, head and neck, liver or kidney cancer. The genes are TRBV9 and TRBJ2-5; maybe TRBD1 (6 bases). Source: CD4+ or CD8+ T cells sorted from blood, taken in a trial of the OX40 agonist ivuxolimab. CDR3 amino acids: CASSRTGYQETQYF. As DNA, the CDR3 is TGTGCCAGCAGCCGTACAGGGTACCAAGAGACCCAGTACTTC.